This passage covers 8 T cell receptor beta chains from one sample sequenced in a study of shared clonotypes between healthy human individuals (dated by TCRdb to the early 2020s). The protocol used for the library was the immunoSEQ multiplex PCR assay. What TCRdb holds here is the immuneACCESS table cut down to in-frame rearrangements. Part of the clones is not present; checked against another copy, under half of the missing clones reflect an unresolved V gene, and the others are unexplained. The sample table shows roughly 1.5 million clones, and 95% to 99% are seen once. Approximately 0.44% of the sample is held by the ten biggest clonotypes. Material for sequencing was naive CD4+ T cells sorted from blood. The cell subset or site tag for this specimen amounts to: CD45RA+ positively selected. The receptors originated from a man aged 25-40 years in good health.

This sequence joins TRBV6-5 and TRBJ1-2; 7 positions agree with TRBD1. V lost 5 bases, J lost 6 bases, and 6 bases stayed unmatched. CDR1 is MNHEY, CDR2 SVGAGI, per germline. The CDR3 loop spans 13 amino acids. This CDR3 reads CASSPRQGHGYTF. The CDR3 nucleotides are TGTGCCAGCAGTCCCCGACAGGGCCATGGCTACACCTTC.

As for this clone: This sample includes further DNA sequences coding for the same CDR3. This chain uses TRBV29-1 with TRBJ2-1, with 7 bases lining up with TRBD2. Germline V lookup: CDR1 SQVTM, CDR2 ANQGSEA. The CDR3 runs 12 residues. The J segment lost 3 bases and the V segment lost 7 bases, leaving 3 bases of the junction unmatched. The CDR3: CSGLADYNEQFF. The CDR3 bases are TGCAGCGGGCTAGCGGACTACAATGAGCAGTTCTTC.

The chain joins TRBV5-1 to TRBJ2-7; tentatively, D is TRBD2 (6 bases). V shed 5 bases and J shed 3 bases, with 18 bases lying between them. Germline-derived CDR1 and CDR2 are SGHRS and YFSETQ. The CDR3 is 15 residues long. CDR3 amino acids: CASRRLANNYYEQYF. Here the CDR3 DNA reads TGCGCCAGCAGGCGCCTAGCGAATAATTACTACGAGCAGTACTTC.

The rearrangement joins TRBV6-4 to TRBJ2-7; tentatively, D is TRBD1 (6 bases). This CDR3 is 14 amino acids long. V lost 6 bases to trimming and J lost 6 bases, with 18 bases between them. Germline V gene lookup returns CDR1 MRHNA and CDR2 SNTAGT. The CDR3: CASRVRQVPCEQYF. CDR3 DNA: TGTGCCAGCAGAGTCCGACAGGTGCCGTGCGAGCAGTACTTC.

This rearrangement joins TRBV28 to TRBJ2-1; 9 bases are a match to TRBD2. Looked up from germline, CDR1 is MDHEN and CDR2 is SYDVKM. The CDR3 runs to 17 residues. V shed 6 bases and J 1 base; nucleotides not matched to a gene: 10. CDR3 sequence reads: CASRGREGLVSYNEQFF. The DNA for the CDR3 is TGTGCCAGCAGGGGGCGGGAGGGCCTCGTTTCCTACAATGAGCAGTTCTTC.

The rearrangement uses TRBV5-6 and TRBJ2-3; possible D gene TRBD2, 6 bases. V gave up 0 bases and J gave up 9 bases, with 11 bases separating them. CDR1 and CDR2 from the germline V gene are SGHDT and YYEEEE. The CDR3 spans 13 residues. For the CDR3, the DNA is TGTGCCAGCAGCTTGGGGGAGGCAGGGACGCAGTATTTT. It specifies CASSLGEAGTQYF.

The CDR3 loop reads CASSYGGVSGNTIYF. In DNA form, the CDR3 reads TGTGCCAGCAGTTACGGTGGGGTCTCTGGAAACACCATATATTTT. J is TRBJ1-3 and V is TRBV6-6; D gene ambiguous. CDR3 size: 15 residues. V lost 2 bases and J lost 0, with 8 bases in between. CDR1 MNHNY and CDR2 SVGAGI come from the germline V gene (reference sequence).

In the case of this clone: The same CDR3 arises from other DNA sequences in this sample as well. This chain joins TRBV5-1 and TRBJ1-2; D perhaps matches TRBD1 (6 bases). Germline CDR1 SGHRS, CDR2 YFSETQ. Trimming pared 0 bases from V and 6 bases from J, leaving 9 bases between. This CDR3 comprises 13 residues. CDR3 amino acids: CASSLDREDGYTF. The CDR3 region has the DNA TGCGCCAGCAGCTTGGACAGGGAAGATGGCTACACCTTC. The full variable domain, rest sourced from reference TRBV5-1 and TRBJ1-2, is KAGVTQTPRYLIKTRGQQVTLSCSPISGHRSVSWYQQTPGQGLQFLFEYFSETQRNKGNFPGRFSGRQFSNSRSEMNVSTLELGDSALYLCASSLDREDGYTFGSGTRLTVV.